This TCR beta chain was sequenced for a study of radiotherapy plus CTLA-4 blockade in lung cancer. Study overall: Objective responses were recorded in about 17% of patients, with disease control recorded in about 29%.

To note about this clone: Compared with germline, one end of the junction differs, possibly owing to a read error.

Clones were sequenced by immunoSEQ multiplex PCR, and TCRdb holds only the in-frame ones, with some missing. The data show around 40,000 clones, approximately 70% seen once. The TCR originated in a human donor with non-small cell lung cancer who had stable disease on radiotherapy plus ipilimumab. The material sequenced was peripheral blood, taken from a patient treated with radiotherapy plus ipilimumab.

CDR3 sequence (DNA): TGCGCCAGCAGCCAAGAATTGGGACAGCGGATTCCCTTC. This encodes CASSQELGQRIPF. The rearrangement joins TRBV4-1 to TRBJ1-2, with 7 nucleotides matching TRBD1. The CDR3 runs 13 residues. The germline gives CDR1 MGHRA, CDR2 YSYEKL.